Following are 10 T cell receptor beta chains from one sample sequenced in a study of neurological immune-mediated disorders. TCRdb fed the 5' RACE reads into MiXCR, producing one record per CDR3 protein. The sample lists approximately 30,000 distinct CDR3 sequences, approximately 6.6% occurring once. Sequenced input: PBMCs. These receptors originate from a woman between 50 and 59 years old in good health.

In this sample, this clonotype turned up many times. The CDR3 sequence: CSASSESGYRYTF. The CDR3 DNA is TGCAGTGCTAGTTCCGAGTCAGGGTACCGCTACACCTTC. This chain links TRBV20-1 with TRBJ1-2; a weak D match, TRBD1 (5 bases). The length of the CDR3 is 13 residues. Germline V lookup: CDR1 DFQATT, CDR2 SNEGSKA (reference sequence). V shed 3 bases and J shed 9 bases, with 17 bases lying between them.

This clonotype has a count of ten or more. The V and J genes are TRBV6-2 or TRBV6-3 and TRBJ2-5, with 7 nucleotides matching TRBD1. Germline values: CDR1 MNHEY, CDR2 SVGEGT. The CDR3 sequence is 12 residues long. J gave up 4 bases and V 6 bases, and 2 bases lay outside the gene matches. In nucleotides, the CDR3 is TGTGCCAGCAGAGACAGGGTAGAGACCCAGTACTTC. Protein sequence: CASRDRVETQYF.

This clonotype was counted ten times or more. The CDR3 region is CASSPITGLPGELFF. CDR3 in DNA: TGTGCCAGCTCACCAATAACAGGCCTACCTGGGGAGCTGTTTTTT. V gene TRBV18 combines with J gene TRBJ2-2; D possibly corresponds to TRBD1 (5 bases). V lost 2 bases and J 8 bases, leaving 15 bases between the germline ends. CDR1 is KGHSH, CDR2 LQKENI, per germline. This CDR3 is built from 15 residues.

This clonotype was detected ten times or more. The chain is built from TRBV5-1 and TRBJ2-3; TRBD1 aligns across 12 bases. V lost 4 bases and J lost 4; bases outside the gene matches: 4. The CDR3 length is 15 residues. Germline V gene sequence: CDR1 SGHRS, CDR2 YFSETQ. The CDR3: CASSDGTGGPDTQYF. DNA for the CDR3: TGCGCCAGCAGCGATGGGACAGGGGGCCCAGATACGCAGTATTTT. Looking up the rest from reference TRBV5-1 and TRBJ2-3 gives the full variable domain: KAGVTQTPRYLIKTRGQQVTLSCSPISGHRSVSWYQQTPGQGLQFLFEYFSETQRNKGNFPGRFSGRQFSNSRSEMNVSTLELGDSALYLCASSDGTGGPDTQYFGPGTRLTVL.

This clonotype has at least ten counts. The chain couples TRBV5-1 to TRBJ2-7, with D unclear. Germline lookup yields CDR1 SGHRS and CDR2 YFSETQ. The CDR3 extends over 11 amino acids. The ends were cut back, 4 bases at V and 2 bases at J, with 4 bases in the middle. CDR3 DNA: TGCGCCAGCAGCAATACCTACGAGCAGTACTTC. Translated, it gives CASSNTYEQYF.

Only one count was recorded for this clonotype. The chain combines TRBV12-3 or TRBV12-4 with TRBJ2-7, with no clear D. This CDR3 has 15 residues. Trimming shortened V by 3 bases and J by 3 bases, and 15 bases separated the two germline ends. The CDR3 is CASSFERTPSYEQYF. The CDR3 DNA sequence: TGTGCCAGCAGTTTTGAGAGGACGCCTAGCTACGAGCAGTACTTC.

This clonotype was detected ten times or more. The rearrangement joins TRBV7-2 to TRBJ2-1; 11 positions agree with TRBD1. Germline trimming cut 5 bases from V and 7 bases from J; bases unmatched to any gene: 7. Germline V gene sequence: CDR1 SGHTA, CDR2 FQGNSA. The CDR3 is 15 residues long. The CDR3 reads CASSIGQGAFNEQFF. CDR3 nucleotides: TGTGCCAGCAGCATCGGACAGGGGGCGTTTAATGAGCAGTTCTTC. The full variable domain, its missing parts supplied by reference TRBV7-2 and TRBJ2-1, is GAGVSQSPSNKVTEKGKDVELRCDPISGHTALYWYRQSLGQGLEFLIYFQGNSAPDKSGLPSDRFSAERTGGSVSTLTIQRTQQEDSAVYLCASSIGQGAFNEQFFGPGTRLTVL.

This clonotype appeared many times. The rearrangement joins TRBV9 to TRBJ2-2, with TRBD1 as a possible D gene (6 bases). The germline V and J ends were trimmed by 4 bases and 4 bases, with 20 bases remaining between them. This CDR3 spans 17 amino acids. The germline V gene has CDR1 SGDLS and CDR2 YYNGEE. The CDR3 loop reads CASSLGGRQALTGELFF. CDR3 sequence (DNA): TGTGCCAGCAGCCTAGGTGGTCGACAGGCCCTCACCGGGGAGCTGTTTTTT.

This clonotype showed up many times. This chain links TRBV20-1 with TRBJ2-7, with D unresolved. CDR1 DFQATT and CDR2 SNEGSKA come from the germline V gene (reference sequence). This CDR3 spans 11 amino acids. The V end lost 4 bases, the J end lost 6 bases, and 10 bases lay between the germline ends. CDR3: CSAILRLEQYF. In DNA form, the CDR3 reads TGCAGTGCTATCCTCCGGCTCGAGCAGTACTTC.

There are many counts of this clonotype. This chain connects TRBV5-1 to TRBJ1-3; D is uncertain. V lost 0 bases to trimming and J lost 0 bases, with 7 bases between them. The CDR3 is 15 residues long. CDR1 and CDR2 (germline): SGHRS, YFSETQ. The CDR3 reads CASSLEGSSGNTIYF. As DNA, the CDR3 is TGCGCCAGCAGCTTGGAAGGCAGCTCTGGAAACACCATATATTTT.